These 9 T cell receptor beta chains came from one sample sequenced in a study of blood T cell repertoires in COVID-19. Profiled with immunoSEQ multiplex PCR; TCRdb holds only in-frame clones, not every one. This sample has around 250,000 clones, with about 87% found just once. Material for sequencing was PBMCs or T cells enriched from blood (not recorded which). The receptors stem from a woman aged 40 to 50 who had been exposed to COVID-19.

This sequence joins TRBV5-4 and TRBJ2-3; the D is unclear. There are 16 residues in the CDR3. V shed 0 bases and J shed 0 bases, with 11 bases lying between them. Germline CDR1 and CDR2: SGHNT and YYREEE (reference sequence). The CDR3 is CASSLVSVLSTDTQYF. In DNA form, the CDR3 reads TGTGCCAGCAGCTTGGTTTCAGTACTAAGCACAGATACGCAGTATTTT.

The gene calls are TRBV28 and TRBJ1-5, with 10 bases matching TRBD1. V lost 4 bases and J lost 0; bases outside the gene matches: 0. Germline CDR1 and CDR2: MDHEN and SYDVKM. The CDR3 contains 15 residues. Here the CDR3 reads CASSWDRGSNQPQHF. DNA for the CDR3: TGTGCCAGCAGTTGGGACAGGGGTAGCAATCAGCCCCAGCATTTT.

The chain has TRBV9 and TRBJ2-1; maybe TRBD2 (7 bases). The CDR3 runs to 15 residues. Germline V gene data show CDR1 as SGDLS and CDR2 as YYNGEE. Trimming took off 1 base at V and 6 bases at J, with 14 bases between the two ends. CDR3 sequence (DNA): TGTGCCAGCAGCGTAACGGGGGGCCTCAGCAATGAGCAGTTCTTC. It translates to CASSVTGGLSNEQFF.

There are a few counts of this clone. In DNA form, the CDR3 reads TGTGCCAGCAGGTGGACAGGGACGAACACCGGGGAGCTGTTTTTT. Amino acid sequence: CASRWTGTNTGELFF. The chain is built from TRBV3-1 (or the pseudogene TRBV3-2) and TRBJ2-2; 8 positions agree with TRBD1. CDR1 LGHDT and CDR2 YNNKEL come from the germline V gene (reference sequence). The CDR3 runs to 15 residues. The V segment lost 6 bases and the J segment 0 bases; nucleotides outside the gene matches: 3.

The V and J genes are TRBV12-3 or TRBV12-4 and TRBJ1-6; 7 bases fit TRBD1. CDR3 size: 12 residues. Germline trimming cut 11 bases from V and 7 bases from J; bases unmatched to any gene: 5. CDR3 amino acids: CAGRDSNSPLHF. CDR3 DNA sequence: TGTGCCGGCCGGGACAGCAATTCACCCCTCCACTTT.

This clone was found once. The V call is TRBV28, the J call TRBJ2-5; D remains ambiguous. Germline V gene data show CDR1 as MDHEN and CDR2 as SYDVKM. Trimming stripped 7 bases from V and 5 bases from J, with 14 bases between. CDR3 length: 13 residues. The CDR3: CASTSGLVETQYF. DNA of the CDR3: TGTGCCAGCACCTCCGGTCTGGTCGAGACCCAGTACTTC.

In this sample, this clone turned up once. The chain recombines TRBV10-3 with TRBJ1-6, with a tentative D call TRBD1 (5 bases). Germline V gene data show CDR1 as ENHRY and CDR2 as SYGVKD. The germline V and J ends were trimmed by 3 bases and 6 bases, with 6 bases remaining between them. The length of the CDR3 is 13 residues. The CDR3 is CAISDRANSPLHF. CDR3 in DNA: TGTGCCATCAGTGACAGGGCTAATTCACCCCTCCACTTT.

The chain is built from TRBV27 and TRBJ1-2; D possibly corresponds to TRBD1 (6 bases). The CDR3 sequence is 15 residues long. Trimming cost V 1 base and J 1 base, with 10 bases left between them. The germline gives CDR1 MNHEY, CDR2 SMNVEV (reference sequence). The CDR3 region has the DNA TGTGCCAGCAGTTTATGGGCAGGGGATAACTATGGCTACACCTTC. This translates into CASSLWAGDNYGYTF.

The chain has TRBV19 and TRBJ1-5; the D gene is possibly TRBD1 (6 bases). V lost 4 bases and J lost 2, with 12 bases in between. CDR1 is LNHDA, CDR2 SQIVND, per germline (reference sequence). The CDR3 spans 15 residues. CDR3 protein: CASSTFAGGNQPQHF. Here the CDR3 DNA reads TGTGCCAGTAGTACCTTTGCAGGGGGCAATCAGCCCCAGCATTTT.